The entry below describes one T cell receptor (beta chain). Its matching antigen is unknown. The repertoire was sequenced with immunoSEQ multiplex PCR; TCRdb's copy has only in-frame clones and lacks some. The sample has about 97,000 clones, about 89% seen once. The germline V gene encodes CDR1 SGHRS and CDR2 YFSETQ. Trimming removed 1 base at V and 0 bases at J, with 4 bases between. The CDR3 has 14 residues. This sample is drawn from a study of T cell responses to AZD1222 COVID-19 vaccine. Study-level findings and limits: With dominance at 160-218 and 743-854, vaccine-associated CD4 TCRs spanned spike. Sampled repertoires all dated from after the peak T cell response. Just a handful of people given AZD1222 tested seropositive at baseline. The donors showed a predominance of white British ancestry and of females, with possible underestimation of clonal diversity.

The specimen was peripheral blood, collected on day 0 of AZD1222 vaccination. This clonotype was obtained from an adult in good health. The rearrangement joins TRBV5-1 to TRBJ2-2, with D unresolved. This CDR3 is CASSLLTNTGELFF. In nucleotides, the CDR3 is TGCGCCAGCAGCTTGCTTACGAACACCGGGGAGCTGTTTTTT.